Presented here are 15 T cell receptor beta chains from one specimen sequenced in a study of blood T cell repertoires in COVID-19. Profiling relied on immunoSEQ multiplex PCR, and the TCRdb table lists in-frame clones only, not all of them. The profile shows 100,000 to 150,000 clones, roughly 83% of them singletons. The specimen was peripheral blood. The receptors originated from a man in his 60s with acute or convalescent COVID-19.

This clone showed up just a few times. The chain combines TRBV11-1 with TRBJ2-7; 10 nucleotides match TRBD1. CDR1 and CDR2 (germline): SGHAT, FQDESV (reference sequence). This CDR3 contains 15 residues. Trimming cost V 2 bases and J 5 bases; bases outside gene matches: 6. The chain's CDR3 is CASSLYGTGVHEQYF. CDR3 coding DNA: TGTGCCAGCAGCTTATATGGGACAGGGGTTCACGAGCAGTACTTC.

J is TRBJ2-3 and V is TRBV5-1; D is possibly TRBD1 (7 bases). V shed 0 bases and J shed 1 base, with 9 bases lying between them. Germline loops: CDR1 SGHRS, CDR2 YFSETQ. The CDR3 runs 15 residues. The CDR3 is CASSLGRGRTDTQYF. CDR3 bases: TGCGCCAGCAGCTTGGGGAGGGGGCGCACAGATACGCAGTATTTT.

The V and J genes are TRBV6-5 and TRBJ2-7, with D uncertain. V was cut by 6 bases and J by 2 bases, with 11 bases left in between. Looked up from germline, CDR1 is MNHEY and CDR2 is SVGAGI. The CDR3 is 13 residues long. DNA of the CDR3: TGTGCCAGCAGAAGCGACTGGGCCTACGAGCAGTACTTC. It specifies CASRSDWAYEQYF.

The chain carries TRBV12-3 or TRBV12-4 and TRBJ1-1; D remains ambiguous. The CDR3 totals 13 residues. With 5 bases removed from V and 0 bases from J, the gap between germline ends came to 7 bases. CDR3 sequence: CASSQIMNTEAFF. The CDR3 region has the DNA TGTGCCAGCAGTCAGATCATGAACACTGAAGCTTTCTTT.

This clone was seen once. Other DNA sequences in the same sample also yield this CDR3. The chain links TRBV5-1 to TRBJ2-1; a weak D match, TRBD1 (5 bases). The CDR3 contains 13 residues. The V and J ends lost 2 bases and 4 bases respectively, with 7 bases between them. Germline CDR1 reads SGHRS; CDR2 reads YFSETQ. CDR3 bases: TGCGCCAGCAGCTTAGACAGTTACAATGAGCAGTTCTTC. As protein: CASSLDSYNEQFF.

The chain has TRBV4-2 and TRBJ1-6, with 8 bases fitting TRBD1. This CDR3 is built from 15 residues. Germline V gene sequence: CDR1 LGHNA, CDR2 YNFKEQ. V gave up 4 bases and J gave up 8 bases; unmatched junction bases: 7. CDR3 sequence: CASSPLDREDSPLHF. Written as DNA, the CDR3 is TGTGCCAGCAGCCCGTTGGACAGGGAGGATTCACCCCTCCACTTT.

The rearrangement joins TRBV9 to TRBJ1-3; D is unclear. The germline gives CDR1 SGDLS, CDR2 YYNGEE. The CDR3 runs 12 residues. V was shortened by 3 bases and J by 1 base, with 2 bases between the two germline ends. CDR3 in amino acids: CASSASGNTIYF. CDR3 DNA sequence: TGTGCCAGCAGCGCGTCTGGAAACACCATATATTTT.

The V and J genes are TRBV5-1 and TRBJ2-5; 11 positions match TRBD2. Germline-derived CDR1 and CDR2 are SGHRS and YFSETQ. With V trimmed by 1 base and J by 4 bases, 15 bases remained unmatched. The CDR3 has 19 residues. The CDR3, as DNA: TGCGCCAGCAGCTTGACCGGGACTAGCGGCCGAGGGTCGGGAGAGACCCAGTACTTC. It specifies CASSLTGTSGRGSGETQYF.

This chain connects TRBV2 to TRBJ1-1, with TRBD1 matching 7 bases. Germline V gene data show CDR1 as SNHLY and CDR2 as FYNNEI. CDR3 length: 15 amino acids. Unmatched junction bases numbered 11, after V lost 3 bases and J lost 7 bases. The CDR3 is CASSEQGGYGFEAFF. The CDR3 nucleotides are TGTGCCAGCAGTGAGCAGGGGGGATATGGGTTTGAAGCTTTCTTT.

The chain joins TRBV5-4 to TRBJ1-3, with D hard to call. The V and J ends lost 0 bases and 0 bases respectively, with 10 bases between them. Per the germline V gene, CDR1 is SGHNT and CDR2 is YYREEE (reference sequence). The CDR3 has 16 residues. CDR3 residues: CASSLGLPISGNTIYF. The CDR3 region has the DNA TGTGCCAGCAGCTTGGGACTTCCCATCTCTGGAAACACCATATATTTT.

The rearrangement links TRBV19 to TRBJ1-1; D perhaps matches TRBD1 (6 bases). The V end was cut by 10 bases, the J end by 3 bases, with 15 bases between. Germline V lookup: CDR1 LNHDA, CDR2 SQIVND (reference sequence). The CDR3 is made up of 13 amino acids. CDR3 sequence: CATIMRGYTEAFF. The CDR3 bases are TGTGCCACCATAATGAGGGGGTACACTGAAGCTTTCTTT.

The chain employs TRBV7-9 and TRBJ1-1; D may be TRBD1 (5 bases). Germline V CDR1 and CDR2: SEHNR, FQNEAQ (reference sequence). This CDR3 is built from 15 residues. Trimming took off 4 bases at V and 0 bases at J, with 12 bases between the two ends. The CDR3 loop is CASSSLDTMNTEAFF. CDR3 DNA sequence: TGTGCCAGCAGCTCATTGGACACAATGAACACTGAAGCTTTCTTT.

Here the CDR3 DNA reads TGCGCCAGCAGCCAAGAATTGACAGCGAACTATGGCTACACCTTC. As protein: CASSQELTANYGYTF. The chain links TRBV4-1 to TRBJ1-2, with a tentative D call TRBD1 (5 bases). The germline V gene has CDR1 MGHRA and CDR2 YSYEKL. The CDR3 contains 15 residues. With 0 bases removed from V and 2 bases from J, the gap between germline ends came to 10 bases.

The J gene is TRBJ2-7, the V gene TRBV5-4; D is possibly TRBD2 (7 bases). Trimming cost V 4 bases and J 0 bases, with 14 bases left between them. The CDR3 length is 15 residues. In germline, CDR1 is SGHNT, CDR2 YYREEE (reference sequence). The CDR3 DNA follows: TGTGCCAGCAGCCCCAAGGGGGGGAACTCCTACGAGCAGTACTTC. Amino acids: CASSPKGGNSYEQYF.

This chain uses TRBV19 with TRBJ2-5, with 9 bases aligning to TRBD1. Looked up from germline, CDR1 is LNHDA and CDR2 is SQIVND (reference sequence). CDR3 length: 15 amino acids. Trimming took 3 bases from V and 3 from J; bases not matched to a gene: 5. As DNA, the CDR3 is TGTGCCAGTAGTATCCGACAGGGGGGAAAAGAGACCCAGTACTTC. It yields the protein CASSIRQGGKETQYF.